Below, 2 T cell receptor beta chains from the same sample are listed, as sequenced in a study of technical replicates of blood from a few donors. Assay used: immunoSEQ multiplex PCR; TCRdb lists only in-frame clones, some missing. This table holds about 64,000 clones, approximately 86% found once. The sample was PBMCs. The receptors originated from a human donor in good health. Some clones in this sample may be carry-over from other donors' samples.

The chain recombines TRBV29-1 with TRBJ1-5, with 7 positions matching TRBD1. In germline, CDR1 is SQVTM, CDR2 ANQGSEA. The CDR3 is made up of 12 amino acids. Trimming cost V 7 bases and J 9 bases; bases outside gene matches: 9. CDR3 in amino acids: CSGRQGTGPQHF. DNA for the CDR3: TGCAGCGGGCGACAGGGAACCGGGCCCCAGCATTTT.

The chain combines TRBV2 with TRBJ1-3; D gene uncertain. V was cut by 4 bases and J by 4 bases, with 11 bases left in between. The germline gives CDR1 SNHLY, CDR2 FYNNEI. The CDR3 loop spans 14 amino acids. As DNA, the CDR3 is TGTGCCAGCAGTGGAGGCCAACTAGGAAACACCATATATTTT. Translating gives CASSGGQLGNTIYF.